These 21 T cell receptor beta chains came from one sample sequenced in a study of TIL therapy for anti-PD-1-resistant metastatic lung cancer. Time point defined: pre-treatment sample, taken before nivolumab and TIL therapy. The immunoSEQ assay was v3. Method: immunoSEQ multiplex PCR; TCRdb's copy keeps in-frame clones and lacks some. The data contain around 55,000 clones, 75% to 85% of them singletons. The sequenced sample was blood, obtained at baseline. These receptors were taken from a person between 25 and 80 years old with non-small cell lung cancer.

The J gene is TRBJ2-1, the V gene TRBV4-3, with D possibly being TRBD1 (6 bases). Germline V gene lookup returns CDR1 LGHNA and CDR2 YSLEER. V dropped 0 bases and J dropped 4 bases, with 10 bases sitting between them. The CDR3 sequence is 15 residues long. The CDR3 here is CASSQDQGQYNEQFF. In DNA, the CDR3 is TGCGCCAGCAGCCAAGATCAAGGACAGTACAATGAGCAGTTCTTC.

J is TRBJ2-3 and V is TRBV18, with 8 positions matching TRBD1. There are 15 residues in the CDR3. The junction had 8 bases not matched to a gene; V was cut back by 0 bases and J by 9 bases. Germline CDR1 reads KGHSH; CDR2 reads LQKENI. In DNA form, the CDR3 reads TGTGCCAGCTCACCACCCTCGGGACAGGCCAGAACGCAGTATTTT. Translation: CASSPPSGQARTQYF.

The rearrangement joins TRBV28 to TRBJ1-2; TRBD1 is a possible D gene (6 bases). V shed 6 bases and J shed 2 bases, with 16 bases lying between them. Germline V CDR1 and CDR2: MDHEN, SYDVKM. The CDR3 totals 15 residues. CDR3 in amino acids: CASRSGQRGNYGYTF. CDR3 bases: TGTGCCAGCAGATCAGGACAGCGGGGAAACTATGGCTACACCTTC.

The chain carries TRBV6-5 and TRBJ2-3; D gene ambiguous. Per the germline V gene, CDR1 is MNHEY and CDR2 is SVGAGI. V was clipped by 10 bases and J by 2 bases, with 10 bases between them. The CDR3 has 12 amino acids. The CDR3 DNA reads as TGTGCCACGATGCACTCCACAGATACGCAGTATTTT. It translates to CATMHSTDTQYF.

The CDR3 DNA is TGTGCCAGCAGTCCACTGTTTGGCGGCTACACCTTC. It specifies CASSPLFGGYTF. V usage is TRBV6-2 or TRBV6-3 and J usage is TRBJ1-2; D is uncertain. Per the germline V gene, CDR1 is MNHEY and CDR2 is SVGEGT. This CDR3 comprises 12 residues. V shed 5 bases and J shed 8 bases, with 12 bases lying between them.

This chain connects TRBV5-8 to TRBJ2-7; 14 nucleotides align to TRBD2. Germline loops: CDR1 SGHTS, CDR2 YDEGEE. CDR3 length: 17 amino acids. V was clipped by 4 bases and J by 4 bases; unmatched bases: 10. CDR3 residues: CASSAGLAGASSYEQYF. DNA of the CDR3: TGTGCCAGCAGCGCGGGACTAGCGGGGGCCTCCTCTTACGAGCAGTACTTC.

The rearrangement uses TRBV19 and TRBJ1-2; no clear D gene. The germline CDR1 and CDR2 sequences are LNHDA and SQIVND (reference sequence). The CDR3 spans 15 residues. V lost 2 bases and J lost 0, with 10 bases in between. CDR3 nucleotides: TGTGCCAGTAGTATAAGAACAGCTTCTAACTATGGCTACACCTTC. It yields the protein CASSIRTASNYGYTF.

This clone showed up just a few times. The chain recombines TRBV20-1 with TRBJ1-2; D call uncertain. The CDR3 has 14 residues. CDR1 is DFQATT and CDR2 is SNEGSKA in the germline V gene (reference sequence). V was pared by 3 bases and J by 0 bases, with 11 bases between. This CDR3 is CSASSTQANYGYTF. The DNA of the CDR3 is TGCAGTGCTAGTTCCACGCAGGCTAACTATGGCTACACCTTC.

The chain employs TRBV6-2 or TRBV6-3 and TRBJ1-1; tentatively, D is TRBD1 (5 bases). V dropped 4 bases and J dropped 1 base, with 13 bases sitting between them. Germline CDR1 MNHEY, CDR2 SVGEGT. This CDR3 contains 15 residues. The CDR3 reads CASSLNLGGNTEAFF. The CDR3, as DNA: TGTGCCAGCAGTTTAAATCTCGGGGGGAACACTGAAGCTTTCTTT.

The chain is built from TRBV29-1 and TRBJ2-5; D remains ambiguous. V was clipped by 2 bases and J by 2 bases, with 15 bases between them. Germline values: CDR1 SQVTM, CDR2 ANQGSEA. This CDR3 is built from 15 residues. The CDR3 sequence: CSVEIPTHSQETQYF. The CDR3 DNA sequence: TGCAGCGTTGAAATTCCGACTCATTCTCAAGAGACCCAGTACTTC.

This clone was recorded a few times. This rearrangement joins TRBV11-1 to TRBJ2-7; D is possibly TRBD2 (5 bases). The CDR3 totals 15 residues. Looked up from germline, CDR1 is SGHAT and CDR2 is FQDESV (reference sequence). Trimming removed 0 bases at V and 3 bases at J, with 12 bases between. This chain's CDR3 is CASSLAGDKVYEQYF. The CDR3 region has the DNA TGTGCCAGCAGCTTAGCGGGAGACAAGGTCTACGAGCAGTACTTC.

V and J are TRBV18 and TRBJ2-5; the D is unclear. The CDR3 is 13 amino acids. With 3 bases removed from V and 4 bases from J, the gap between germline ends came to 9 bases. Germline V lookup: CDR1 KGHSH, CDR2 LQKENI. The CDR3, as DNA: TGTGCCAGCTCACCGGAGATACGAGAGACCCAGTACTTC. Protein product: CASSPEIRETQYF.

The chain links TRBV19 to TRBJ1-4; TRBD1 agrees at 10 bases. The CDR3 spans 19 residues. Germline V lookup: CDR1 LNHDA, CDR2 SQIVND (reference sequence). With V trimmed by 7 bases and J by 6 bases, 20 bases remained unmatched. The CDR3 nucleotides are TGTGCCAGTACCTCCCTGGCGGGACAGGGGTGGGGACTTGATGAAAAACTGTTTTTT. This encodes CASTSLAGQGWGLDEKLFF.

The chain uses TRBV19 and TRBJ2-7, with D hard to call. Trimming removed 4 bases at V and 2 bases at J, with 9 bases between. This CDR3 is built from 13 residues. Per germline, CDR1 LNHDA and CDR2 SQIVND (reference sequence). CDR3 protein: CASSRGSAYEQYF. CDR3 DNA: TGTGCCAGTAGTAGGGGTTCTGCCTACGAGCAGTACTTC.

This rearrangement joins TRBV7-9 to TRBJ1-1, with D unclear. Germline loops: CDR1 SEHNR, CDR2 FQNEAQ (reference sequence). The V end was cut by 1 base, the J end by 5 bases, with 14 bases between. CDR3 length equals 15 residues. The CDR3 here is CASSLESGFGTEAFF. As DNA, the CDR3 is TGTGCCAGCAGCTTAGAGTCCGGGTTTGGGACTGAAGCTTTCTTT. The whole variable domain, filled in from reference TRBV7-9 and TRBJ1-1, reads DTGVSQNPRHKITKRGQNVTFRCDPISEHNRLYWYRQTLGQGPEFLTYFQNEAQLEKSRLLSDRFSAERPKGSFSTLEIQRTEQGDSAMYLCASSLESGFGTEAFFGQGTRLTVV.

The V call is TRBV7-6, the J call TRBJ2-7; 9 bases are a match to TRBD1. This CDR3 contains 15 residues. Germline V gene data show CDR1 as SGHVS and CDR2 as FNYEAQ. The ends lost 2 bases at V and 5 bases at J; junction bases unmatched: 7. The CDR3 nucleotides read TGTGCCAGCAGCTTAACAGGGGGCGATTTAGACGAGCAGTACTTC. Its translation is CASSLTGGDLDEQYF.

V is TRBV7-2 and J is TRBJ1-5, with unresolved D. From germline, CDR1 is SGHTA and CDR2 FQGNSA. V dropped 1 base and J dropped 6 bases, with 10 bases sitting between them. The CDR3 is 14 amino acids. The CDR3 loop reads CASSLVGPTQPQHF. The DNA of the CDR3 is TGTGCCAGCAGCTTAGTAGGACCAACTCAGCCCCAGCATTTT.

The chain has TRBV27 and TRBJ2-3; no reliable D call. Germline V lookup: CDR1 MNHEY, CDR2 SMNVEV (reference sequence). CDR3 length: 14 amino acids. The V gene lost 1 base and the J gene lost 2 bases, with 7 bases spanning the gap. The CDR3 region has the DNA TGTGCCAGCAGTTTATTCCCGGACACAGATACGCAGTATTTT. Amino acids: CASSLFPDTDTQYF.

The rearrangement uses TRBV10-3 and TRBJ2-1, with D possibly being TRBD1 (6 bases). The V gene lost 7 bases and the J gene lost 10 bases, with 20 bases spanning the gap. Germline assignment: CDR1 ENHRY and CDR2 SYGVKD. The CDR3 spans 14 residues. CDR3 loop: CAITESTGSGEQFF. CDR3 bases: TGTGCCATCACCGAATCTACAGGGTCGGGCGAGCAGTTCTTC.

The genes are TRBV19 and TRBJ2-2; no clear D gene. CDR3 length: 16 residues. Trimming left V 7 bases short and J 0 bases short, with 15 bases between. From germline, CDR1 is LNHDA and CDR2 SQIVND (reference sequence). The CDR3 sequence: CASNPRETANTGELFF. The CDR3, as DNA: TGTGCCAGTAACCCTCGCGAGACCGCGAACACCGGGGAGCTGTTTTTT.

The CDR3 spells CASSPGSLVGELFF. The CDR3 nucleotides read TGTGCCAGCAGCCCGGGAAGCCTGGTCGGGGAGCTGTTTTTT. The chain has TRBV27 and TRBJ2-2, with a tentative D call TRBD2 (5 bases). The CDR3 has 14 amino acids. Trimming cost V 6 bases and J 7 bases, with 15 bases left between them. Germline CDR1 is MNHEY and CDR2 is SMNVEV (reference sequence).